This T cell receptor (beta chain) originates from a study of beta chain features in type 1 diabetes. Whole-study findings and limits: Type 1 diabetes patients showed a moderate but significant shortening of TCRB CDR3s in all four CD4+ subsets. Any HLA effect on TCRB rearrangement was left unresolved by small sub-analyses.

The study reverse transcribed the entire isolated RNA, so it sequenced expressed TCRB transcripts. Sequencing was performed with immunoSEQ multiplex PCR; in TCRdb, only in-frame clones are kept and a portion is missing. The profile covers roughly 330,000 clones, with approximately 12% appearing a single time and about 0.016% taken by the ten largest. Notes on this clone: Its target is not known. Other DNA sequences from this sample encode an identical CDR3 as well.

The CDR3 is 14 residues long. Germline CDR1 and CDR2: SNHLY and FYNNEI. Germline trimming cut 5 bases from V and 4 bases from J; bases unmatched to any gene: 4. The specimen was naive CD4+ T cells from blood. The receptor comes from a woman aged 18-29 years with type 1 diabetes. The chain carries TRBV2 and TRBJ1-2; TRBD1 aligns across 10 bases. CDR3 nucleotide sequence: TGTGCCAGCAGTCGACAGGGGGCGAGCTATGGCTACACCTTC. Amino acid sequence: CASSRQGASYGYTF.